This TCR beta chain was sequenced for a study of a mutant IDH1 vaccine in newly diagnosed glioma. Whole-study context: Each patient was administered eight vaccinations, scheduled in weeks 1, 3, 5, 7, 11, 15, 19 and 23. Receipt of radiotherapy, temozolomide, or both preceded the study, and most received both. Overall study results and limits: There seemed to be no relation between pseudoprogression and changes in top peripheral T cell clonotypes.

V was clipped by 3 bases and J by 3 bases; unmatched bases: 2. Germline V gene sequence: CDR1 SGDLS, CDR2 YYNGEE. The CDR3 totals 15 residues. This sample's time point: week 5, during vaccination. Each dose delivered 300 ug of mutant IDH1 20-mer peptide subcutaneously with imiquimod. There were new WHO grade 3 or 4 astrocytomas in the donors, and these were IDH1-mutant and ATRX-lost. Only in-frame clones appear in the TCRdb table, and some are missing; sequencing was by immunoSEQ multiplex PCR. The sample holds about 60,000 clones, roughly four fifths seen once. This clone was found a few times. The antigen is not known.

The specimen was PBMCs, collected from a glioma patient whose treatment included an IDH1 peptide vaccine. The sequence was collected from a woman between 45 and 60 years old with glioma. The chain carries TRBV9 and TRBJ2-6; 8 bases match TRBD1. In DNA, the CDR3 is TGTGCCAGCAGCGCAGGGGGCGGTGGGGCCAACGTCCTGACTTTC. This sequence encodes CASSAGGGGANVLTF.